This entry lists 22 T cell receptor beta chains sequenced from one sample in a study of T cell responses to AZD1222 COVID-19 vaccine. Libraries were prepared by immunoSEQ multiplex PCR; TCRdb keeps only in-frame clonotypes and omits some of them. The table has 100,000 or so clones, 80% to 90% seen once. The material sequenced was peripheral blood, taken on day 0 of AZD1222 vaccination. The receptor source for this set is an adult in good health.

The chain links TRBV10-2 to TRBJ1-1; D ambiguous. CDR3 length: 14 residues. Germline V CDR1 and CDR2: WSHSY, SAAADI. V was clipped by 8 bases and J by 4 bases, with 17 bases between them. Here the CDR3 reads CASYTRRSRTEAFF. The CDR3 coding sequence is TGCGCCAGCTATACTCGGCGCTCCCGCACTGAAGCTTTCTTT.

J is TRBJ1-2 and V is TRBV6-5; maybe TRBD1 (6 bases). CDR1 is MNHEY and CDR2 is SVGAGI in the germline V gene. The CDR3 is made up of 13 amino acids. Trimming removed 3 bases from V and 4 bases from J, with 9 bases in between. The CDR3 loop is CASSYGTSYGYTF. CDR3 nucleotide sequence: TGTGCCAGCAGTTATGGGACAAGCTATGGCTACACCTTC.

V usage is TRBV4-2 and J usage is TRBJ2-7; D is unresolved. The CDR3 loop spans 13 amino acids. Germline assignment: CDR1 LGHNA and CDR2 YNFKEQ. V gave up 1 base and J gave up 6 bases, with 10 bases separating them. DNA of the CDR3: TGTGCCAGCAGCCAAGTAATCGGTGGCGAGCAGTACTTC. The encoded protein is CASSQVIGGEQYF.

J is TRBJ2-3 and V is TRBV24-1; possible D gene TRBD2, 5 bases. Germline V CDR1 and CDR2: KGHDR, SFDVKD. V shed 3 bases and J shed 0 bases, with 24 bases lying between them. The CDR3 is 20 residues long. CDR3 sequence: CATSDTEYRAGTSSTDTQYF. The CDR3 bases are TGTGCCACCAGTGATACCGAATATAGGGCGGGCACGTCTAGCACAGATACGCAGTATTTT.

The chain has TRBV28 and TRBJ1-2, with TRBD1 as a possible D gene (5 bases). The CDR3 runs to 16 residues. CDR1 and CDR2 from the germline V gene are MDHEN and SYDVKM. Trimming removed 6 bases from V and 8 bases from J, with 25 bases in between. Here the CDR3 reads CASRSQQDAGREGYTF. CDR3 DNA sequence: TGTGCCAGCAGGTCGCAGCAGGACGCGGGGCGCGAGGGCTACACCTTC.

The chain combines TRBV7-3 with TRBJ2-7; no clear D. The CDR3 runs to 17 residues. The V end lost 6 bases, the J end lost 2 bases, and 23 bases lay between the germline ends. Per germline, CDR1 SGHTA and CDR2 FQGTGA. CDR3: CASSLLERVSNTYEQYF. The CDR3 nucleotides are TGTGCCAGCAGTCTTCTTGAAAGGGTCTCGAACACCTACGAGCAGTACTTC.

The CDR3 bases are TGTGCCACCAGCAGTCGGGTCTATCAGCCCCAGCATTTT. It is translated as CATSSRVYQPQHF. The chain carries TRBV15 and TRBJ1-5; unclear D gene. Germline V gives CDR1 LNHNV, CDR2 YYDKDF (reference sequence). The CDR3 runs to 13 residues. Trimming removed 3 bases at V and 5 bases at J, with 8 bases between.

The chain combines TRBV6-6 with TRBJ1-4; TRBD1 aligns across 8 bases. Germline CDR1 is MNHNY and CDR2 is SVGAGI (reference sequence). CDR3 length: 15 residues. V lost 4 bases to trimming and J lost 3 bases; unmatched junction nucleotides: 4. This CDR3 is CASSLDREANEKLFF. CDR3 nucleotide sequence: TGTGCCAGCAGTTTGGACAGGGAGGCTAATGAAAAACTGTTTTTT.

V is TRBV7-2 and J is TRBJ2-1; TRBD2 matches at 8 bases. The CDR3 extends over 16 amino acids. V dropped 4 bases and J dropped 0; count of bases not matched to a gene: 5. CDR1 and CDR2 (germline): SGHTA, FQGNSA. CDR3 in amino acids: CASSYLGTSSYNEQFF. The CDR3 DNA sequence: TGTGCCAGCAGCTACCTTGGGACTAGCTCCTACAATGAGCAGTTCTTC.

This clone was seen a single time. The chain combines TRBV30 with TRBJ1-4; TRBD1 agrees at 8 bases. V trimming: 2 bases; J trimming: 7 bases; junction bases outside the gene matches: 9. The CDR3 is made up of 15 amino acids. CDR1 GTSNPN and CDR2 SVGIG come from the germline V gene (reference sequence). The CDR3 region is CAWSLTQGAGEKLFF. The CDR3 DNA reads TGTGCCTGGAGTCTAACTCAGGGGGCAGGTGAAAAACTGTTTTTT.

This clone was seen more than once but under ten times. The rearrangement links TRBV19 to TRBJ2-1; 10 positions match TRBD2. V trimming: 5 bases; J trimming: 7 bases; junction bases outside the gene matches: 8. This CDR3 spans 15 amino acids. Germline lookup yields CDR1 LNHDA and CDR2 SQIVND (reference sequence). Here the CDR3 reads CASSSYSGGLNEQFF. DNA of the CDR3: TGTGCCAGTAGTTCTTATAGCGGGGGGCTTAATGAGCAGTTCTTC.

The chain couples TRBV7-9 to TRBJ2-5, with D unresolved. This CDR3 spans 15 amino acids. Germline lookup yields CDR1 SEHNR and CDR2 FQNEAQ (reference sequence). Trimming removed 3 bases at V and 3 bases at J, with 14 bases between. This chain's CDR3 is CASSFSFMGKETQYF. CDR3 bases: TGTGCCAGCAGCTTCTCGTTTATGGGGAAAGAGACCCAGTACTTC. Complete variable domain (other parts from reference TRBV7-9 and TRBJ2-5): DTGVSQNPRHKITKRGQNVTFRCDPISEHNRLYWYRQTLGQGPEFLTYFQNEAQLEKSRLLSDRFSAERPKGSFSTLEIQRTEQGDSAMYLCASSFSFMGKETQYFGPGTRLLVL.

This clone was recorded a few times. The V and J genes are TRBV27 and TRBJ2-5, with 8 bases matching TRBD1. V was clipped by 4 bases and J by 5 bases; unmatched bases: 6. CDR1 MNHEY and CDR2 SMNVEV come from the germline V gene (reference sequence). The CDR3 runs to 14 residues. The CDR3 loop is CASSSADRGETQYF. CDR3 coding DNA: TGTGCCAGCAGTTCCGCAGACAGGGGCGAGACCCAGTACTTC.

In this sample, this clone turned up once. An end of the junction does not agree with germline; a read error may underlie this. The rearrangement links TRBV7-7 to TRBJ2-3; D may match TRBD1 or TRBD2 (6 bases each). There are 13 residues in the CDR3. From germline, CDR1 is SSHAT and CDR2 FNYEAQ (reference sequence). The CDR3 loop reads CASSLGGRDTQYF. In DNA, the CDR3 is TGTGCTAGCAGCTTAGGGGGGCGGGATACGCAGTATTTT. The whole variable domain, filled in from reference TRBV7-7 and TRBJ2-3, reads GAGVSQSPRYKVTKRGQDVTLRCDPISSHATLYWYQQALGQGPEFLTYFNYEAQPDKSGLPSDRFSAERPEGSISTLTIQRTEQRDSAMYRCASSLGGRDTQYFGPGTRLTVL.

The chain links TRBV11-3 to TRBJ2-7, with D perhaps matching TRBD2 (6 bases). Germline lookup yields CDR1 SGHNT and CDR2 YENEEA. Trimming took off 2 bases at V and 5 bases at J, with 10 bases between the two ends. The CDR3 runs 13 residues. CDR3 DNA: TGTGCCAGCAGCTTATCCGGGGGTGACGAGCAGTACTTC. It encodes CASSLSGGDEQYF.

This chain links TRBV7-8 with TRBJ2-7; TRBD2 agrees at 7 bases. The CDR3 spans 15 residues. Germline trimming cut 2 bases from V and 0 bases from J; bases unmatched to any gene: 4. The V gene's germline CDR1 is SGHVS and CDR2 FQNEAQ. The CDR3 loop reads CASSLRGGSSYEQYF. CDR3 DNA: TGTGCCAGCAGCTTACGGGGCGGGAGCTCCTACGAGCAGTACTTC.

The V call is TRBV7-2, the J call TRBJ2-7; D possibly matches TRBD1 or TRBD2 (6 bases each). V gave up 0 bases and J gave up 2 bases, with 11 bases separating them. The germline CDR1 and CDR2 sequences are SGHTA and FQGNSA. This CDR3 is 15 amino acids long. The CDR3 sequence is CASSLAGGQAYEQYF. In nucleotides, the CDR3 is TGTGCCAGCAGCTTAGCGGGGGGCCAAGCCTACGAGCAGTACTTC. Drawing the rest from reference TRBV7-2 and TRBJ2-7, the complete variable domain is GAGVSQSPSNKVTEKGKDVELRCDPISGHTALYWYRQSLGQGLEFLIYFQGNSAPDKSGLPSDRFSAERTGGSVSTLTIQRTQQEDSAVYLCASSLAGGQAYEQYFGPGTRLTVT.

This chain connects TRBV27 to TRBJ1-1; a possible D gene is TRBD1 (5 bases). Germline V gene sequence: CDR1 MNHEY, CDR2 SMNVEV (reference sequence). The ends were cut back, 5 bases at V and 5 bases at J, with 18 bases in the middle. The CDR3 covers 15 residues. CDR3 bases: TGTGCCAGCAGTCGACCTCAGGGAGGTAAGACTGAAGCTTTCTTT. Translated, it gives CASSRPQGGKTEAFF.

The CDR3 loop is CASSLGHPYEQYF. CDR3 DNA: TGTGCCAGCAGCTTAGGGCATCCCTACGAGCAGTACTTC. The chain has TRBV11-2 and TRBJ2-7; D is unclear. This CDR3 region has 13 residues. Per the germline V gene, CDR1 is SGHAT and CDR2 is FQNNGV. Between the trimmed V and J ends, which lost 1 base and 2 bases, there was a span of 6 bases.

CDR3 amino acids: CATSRDSRGNTEAFF. CDR3 nucleotides: TGTGCCACCAGCAGAGATTCCCGGGGGAACACTGAAGCTTTCTTT. The chain is built from TRBV15 and TRBJ1-1; D unclear. CDR1 is LNHNV, CDR2 YYDKDF, per germline (reference sequence). The CDR3 sequence is 15 residues long. The V end was cut by 0 bases, the J end by 1 base, with 9 bases between.

This clone was found a few times. The chain recombines TRBV3-1 (or the pseudogene TRBV3-2) with TRBJ1-2; the D is unclear. The CDR3 sequence is 14 residues long. The germline V gene has CDR1 LGHDT and CDR2 YNNKEL (reference sequence). V was clipped by 3 bases and J by 3 bases, with 11 bases between them. The DNA of the CDR3 is TGTGCCAGCAGCCAGTCCCCAGCCTACTATGGCTACACCTTC. The encoded protein is CASSQSPAYYGYTF.

This rearrangement joins TRBV29-1 to TRBJ2-1; 11 nucleotides agree with TRBD1. The CDR3 extends over 14 amino acids. Germline CDR1 is SQVTM and CDR2 is ANQGSEA. V dropped 7 bases and J dropped 9; count of bases not matched to a gene: 11. As DNA, the CDR3 is TGCAGCGCAGTTCGGGACAGGGGGTATACTGAGCAGTTCTTC. Translated: CSAVRDRGYTEQFF.